Below, 5 T cell receptor beta chains from the same sample are listed, as sequenced in a study of blood T cell repertoires in COVID-19. The assay was immunoSEQ multiplex PCR, and TCRdb's table has in-frame clones only and misses some. The repertoire holds hundreds of thousands of clones, with 86% as singletons. Source material: peripheral blood. The receptors were sampled from a woman aged 30 to 39 with active or convalescent COVID-19.

The sample holds a few counts of this clone. The J gene is TRBJ1-2, the V gene TRBV2, with D tentatively TRBD1 (6 bases). Germline V gene lookup returns CDR1 SNHLY and CDR2 FYNNEI. Trimming pared 3 bases from V and 8 bases from J, leaving 22 bases between. This CDR3 region has 16 residues. CDR3 DNA sequence: TGTGCCAGCAGTGATTCGGGGGCAGCAACAGCGGGAGGCTACACCTTC. Its translation is CASSDSGAATAGGYTF. The full variable domain, rest sourced from reference TRBV2 and TRBJ1-2, is EPEVTQTPSHQVTQMGQEVILRCVPISNHLYFYWYRQILGQKVEFLVSFYNNEISEKSEIFDDQFSVERPDGSNFTLKIRSTKLEDSAMYFCASSDSGAATAGGYTFGSGTRLTVV.

In regard to this clone: Different DNA sequences within this sample yield the same CDR3. The chain recombines TRBV7-9 with TRBJ2-7, with D tentatively TRBD1 (6 bases). V gave up 5 bases and J gave up 2 bases, with 10 bases separating them. The CDR3 extends over 13 amino acids. Germline CDR1 is SEHNR and CDR2 is FQNEAQ (reference sequence). The DNA for the CDR3 is TGTGCCAGCAGCCCGACAGGAGCCTACGAGCAGTACTTC. Amino acid sequence: CASSPTGAYEQYF.

This clone was seen just once. The chain couples TRBV27 to TRBJ2-7, with TRBD2 matching over 9 bases. Trimming at V came to 6 bases and at J to 4 bases, leaving 7 bases not matched to a gene. There are 14 residues in the CDR3. Germline CDR1 and CDR2: MNHEY and SMNVEV (reference sequence). CDR3 DNA: TGTGCCAGCAGCCCATCTGCGGGGGGGTACGAGCAGTACTTC. This gives the protein CASSPSAGGYEQYF.

This clone has a single count. The chain couples TRBV30 to TRBJ1-2, with D maybe TRBD1 (6 bases). CDR3 length equals 13 residues. Germline-derived CDR1 and CDR2 are GTSNPN and SVGIG (reference sequence). The V and J ends lost 1 base and 4 bases respectively, with 10 bases between them. For the CDR3, the DNA is TGTGCCTGGAGTGGTACGGACAGCTATGGCTACACCTTC. Amino acids: CAWSGTDSYGYTF.

The rearrangement uses TRBV21-1 and TRBJ1-3; the tabulated D call, TRBD1, remains unverified against the DNA. TRBV21-1 is listed as a pseudogene. This CDR3 has 17 amino acids. The CDR3 region is CASSEPGQGALGNTIYF. CDR3 DNA sequence: TGTGCCAGCAGCGAACCGGGACAGGGGGCGTTAGGAAACACCATATATTTT.